The 6 T cell receptor beta chains below were found in one sample sequenced in a study of blood T cells in healthy people across ages. With a J-beta primer mix and a sample-barcoded 5' primer, a second PCR ran roughly 6 to 12 cycles. TCRdb ran MiXCR on the 5' RACE reads and lists one entry per CDR3 protein. Of 540,000 or so distinct CDR3 sequences detected, 20% to 30% appear once; the ten largest clones hold around 10%. These same records also appear under a second study, on T cells of mothers and their children.

Sequencing was carried out using blood. The receptors come from a boy aged 5-17 years in good health.

The chain couples TRBV5-1 to TRBJ2-1, with D perhaps given as TRBD1 or TRBD2 (6 bases each). Germline CDR1 SGHRS, CDR2 YFSETQ. V gave up 9 bases and J gave up 0 bases, with 16 bases separating them. The length of the CDR3 is 15 residues. CDR3 nucleotide sequence: TGCGCCACCCACCCCGGGGGCAGCTCCTACAATGAGCAGTTCTTC. Its translation: CATHPGGSSYNEQFF. Supplemented by reference TRBV5-1 and TRBJ2-1, the full variable domain reads KAGVTQTPRYLIKTRGQQVTLSCSPISGHRSVSWYQQTPGQGLQFLFEYFSETQRNKGNFPGRFSGRQFSNSRSEMNVSTLELGDSALYLCATHPGGSSYNEQFFGPGTRLTVL.

This chain connects TRBV5-1 to TRBJ2-5; no clear D. Germline V lookup: CDR1 SGHRS, CDR2 YFSETQ. The CDR3 loop spans 14 amino acids. V dropped 2 bases and J dropped 5 bases, with 13 bases sitting between them. The DNA of the CDR3 is TGCGCCAGCAGCTTCGGTCTAGTGATGGAGACCCAGTACTTC. It codes for CASSFGLVMETQYF.

The chain recombines TRBV4-3 with TRBJ2-7, with 9 bases identical to TRBD2. V gave up 4 bases and J gave up 4 bases; unmatched junction bases: 11. The germline V gene has CDR1 LGHNA and CDR2 YSLEER. This CDR3 contains 16 residues. This CDR3 reads CASSRDFDSGRYEQYF. In nucleotides, the CDR3 is TGCGCCAGCAGCCGAGATTTCGATAGCGGGAGATACGAGCAGTACTTC.

This clonotype was found many times. This chain links TRBV5-1 with TRBJ1-6; 8 nucleotides match TRBD1. This CDR3 spans 14 amino acids. Germline V gene lookup returns CDR1 SGHRS and CDR2 YFSETQ. Trimming cost V 2 bases and J 7 bases; bases outside gene matches: 2. The CDR3 DNA sequence: TGCGCCAGCAGCTTAACAGGGGGAAATTCACCCCTCCACTTT. This translates into CASSLTGGNSPLHF.

This clonotype occurred a few times. The genes are TRBV20-1 and TRBJ2-3; the match to TRBD2 covers 8 bases. The CDR3 has 15 residues. The germline V gene has CDR1 DFQATT and CDR2 SNEGSKA (reference sequence). V lost 3 bases and J lost 4; bases outside the gene matches: 9. The CDR3 DNA reads TGCAGTGCTAGTGGTCTTAGCGGGGCGGCAGATACGCAGTATTTT. It specifies CSASGLSGAADTQYF.

The chain links TRBV4-1 to TRBJ1-4; 12 nucleotides line up with TRBD1. V shed 4 bases, J shed 10 bases, and the junction held 7 bases outside the gene matches. CDR3 length: 15 amino acids. Looked up from germline, CDR1 is MGHRA and CDR2 is YSYEKL. CDR3 bases: TGCGCCAGCAGCCTCACCGGGACAGGGGGCGTAAAACTGTTTTTT. Translation gives CASSLTGTGGVKLFF.